This is a list of T cell receptor beta chains from one sample in a study of tumour-infiltrating T cells in Burkitt lymphoma. The repertoire was sequenced with immunoSEQ multiplex PCR; TCRdb's copy has only in-frame clones and lacks some. This sample has some 9,200 clones, with less than 75% found just once. Sequenced material: tumor tissue. The origin of the receptors is a human donor with diffuse large B-cell lymphoma. The CDR3 runs from the conserved cysteine through the conserved F or W. D genes are given only for firm matches. A row's size may be missing; if present it is once, few, many or a size class.

TRBV7-9	12	NA	few	TRBJ1-1	TGTGCCAGCAGCCGATGGTTGACTGAAGCTTTCTTT	CASSRWLTEAFF
TRBV15	17	NA	NA	TRBJ1-5	TGTGCCACCAGCAGGACAGGAGGCGACTATGGGCATCAGCCCCAGCATTTT	CATSRTGGDYGHQPQHF
TRBV7-6	15	NA	NA	TRBJ2-6	TGTGCCAGCAGCCAGGGTAGCTCTGGGGCCAACGTCCTGACTTTC	CASSQGSSGANVLTF
TRBV10-3	15	TRBD1	once	TRBJ1-4	TGTGCCACCGGGACAGGGGTGGCAACTAATGAAAAACTGTTTTTT	CATGTGVATNEKLFF
TRBV29-1	11	NA	once	TRBJ1-2	TGCAGCGTTGCCACAGAACTAGTCTACACCTTC	CSVATELVYTF
TRBV7-9	16	NA	NA	TRBJ2-5	TGTGCCAGCAGCCTAAGCCTTTATTGGCAGAAAGAGACCCAGTACTTC	CASSLSLYWQKETQYF
TRBV7-9	15	NA	NA	TRBJ1-3	TGTGCCAGCAGCTCTAGTGGGGGAAGCGGAAACACCATATATTTT	CASSSSGGSGNTIYF
TRBV11-2	13	TRBD1	NA	TRBJ1-5	TGTGCCAGCAGCCCCCAGGGGGATCAGCCCCAGCATTTT	CASSPQGDQPQHF
TRBV13	18	NA	few	TRBJ2-6	TGTGCCAGCAGCTTAGTGGCGGGGCGGGAATCAGGGGCCAACGTCCTGACTTTC	CASSLVAGRESGANVLTF
TRBV2	12	NA	NA	TRBJ2-7	TGTGCCAGCAGACAGGATAGGTACGAGCAGTACTTC	CASRQDRYEQYF
TRBV19	13	NA	NA	TRBJ1-2	TGTGCCAGCCAGGGCCGGGATTTCTATGGCTACACCTTC	CASQGRDFYGYTF
TRBV7-2	15	TRBD1	NA	TRBJ2-5	TGTGCCAGCAGCACCCAGGGTCAGGGGGCAGAGACCCAGTACTTC	CASSTQGQGAETQYF
TRBV29-1	13	NA	few	TRBJ1-1	TGCAGCGTTGACTACGGGGCAGACACTGAAGCTTTCTTT	CSVDYGADTEAFF
TRBV4-1	15	NA	once	TRBJ1-6	TGCGCCAGCAGCCAAGATACAGGGAGGGGTTCACCCCTCCACTTT	CASSQDTGRGSPLHF
TRBV5-4	14	NA	few	TRBJ1-1	TGTGCCAGCAGCTGGGGGCAGCAGAACACTGAAGCTTTCTTT	CASSWGQQNTEAFF
TRBV28	12	NA	NA	TRBJ1-2	TGTGCCAGCACTTCCGGGCACTATGGCTACACCTTC	CASTSGHYGYTF
TRBV28	15	TRBD1	NA	TRBJ2-1	TGTGCCAGCAGTCACGAGGACAGGACTGACAATGAGCAGTTCTTC	CASSHEDRTDNEQFF
TRBV6-1	14	NA	NA	TRBJ1-1	TGTGCCAGCAGGTTCGGGACATCGAACACTGAAGCTTTCTTT	CASRFGTSNTEAFF
TRBV5-6	14	NA	NA	TRBJ1-2	TGTGCCAGCAGCCCCATGAGGGTACACTATGGCTACACCTTC	CASSPMRVHYGYTF
TRBV19	17	NA	few	TRBJ2-4	TGTGCCAGTTCTTTGGAGGGCAGCTCCTCCATCAAAAACATTCAGTACTTC	CASSLEGSSSIKNIQYF
TRBV10-2	14	NA	once	TRBJ1-5	TGCGCCAGCAGTGAGTCGACGGCAAGTCAGCCCCAGCATTTT	CASSESTASQPQHF
TRBV5-8	16	TRBD2	NA	TRBJ2-7	TGTGCCAGCAGCCCCGGACTAGCGGGGGAATCCTACGAGCAGTACTTC	CASSPGLAGESYEQYF
TRBV5-4	14	NA	NA	TRBJ1-2	TGTGCCAGCAGTACCCCTGGGGGTGACTATGGCTACACCTTC	CASSTPGGDYGYTF
TRBV19	17	TRBD1	once	TRBJ1-4	TGTGCCAGTAGTCCACGCCGACAGGGGTGGACTAATGAAAAACTGTTTTTT	CASSPRRQGWTNEKLFF
TRBV5-1	15	NA	NA	TRBJ1-5	TGCGCCAGCAGCCTGACAGGTATTAGGGGTCAGCCCCAGCATTTT	CASSLTGIRGQPQHF
TRBV28	11	NA	few	TRBJ1-2	TGTGCCAGCAGTCTGGCAGGGCGCTTCTCCTTC	CASSLAGRFSF
TRBV4-2	17	NA	once	TRBJ2-6	TGTGCCAGCAGCCAAGACGGGTCGCTTTCTGGGGCCAACGTCCTGACTTTC	CASSQDGSLSGANVLTF
TRBV11-3	16	TRBD2	NA	TRBJ2-2	TGTGCCAGCAGCTCCATCCAGCGGGGGAGCACCGGGGAGCTGTTTTTT	CASSSIQRGSTGELFF
TRBV5-4	15	NA	once	TRBJ1-4	TGTGCCAGCAGCCCCTGGGGGGCAACTAATGAAAAACTGTTTTTT	CASSPWGATNEKLFF
TRBV7-2	13	NA	few	TRBJ2-2	TGTGCCAGCAGCCAGGGACCCACCGGGGAGCTGTTTTTT	CASSQGPTGELFF
TRBV19	16	NA	NA	TRBJ1-1	TGTGCCAGTAGTATCGGGTTGAAGACTATGAACACTGAAGCTTTCTTT	CASSIGLKTMNTEAFF
TRBV5-4	16	NA	NA	TRBJ2-5	TGTGCCAGCAGCTTGGAGGGGGGTATACTACAAGAGACCCAGTACTTC	CASSLEGGILQETQYF
TRBV4-1	15	TRBD1	few	TRBJ2-7	TGCGCCAGCAGCCAAAGGGGGCTCCTCGGCTACGAGCAGTACTTC	CASSQRGLLGYEQYF
TRBV5-1	15	NA	few	TRBJ1-2	TGCGCCAGCAGCTTGGACAGGGTAGTGGGGTATGGCTACACCTTC	CASSLDRVVGYGYTF
TRBV27	14	NA	NA	TRBJ1-2	TGTGCCAGCGGGAAAGACAGGCTGCCCTATGGCTACACCTTC	CASGKDRLPYGYTF
TRBV19	14	NA	NA	TRBJ2-7	TGTGCCAGTAGTTCGGGACGGGCGTCCTACGAGCAGTACTTC	CASSSGRASYEQYF
TRBV6-5	13	NA	NA	TRBJ1-5	TGTGCCAGCAGAGGACTGCGTAATCAGCCCCAGCATTTT	CASRGLRNQPQHF
TRBV19	14	NA	NA	TRBJ1-1	TGTGCCAGTAGTATCAACCAAGCAGGGACTGAAGCTTTCTTT	CASSINQAGTEAFF
TRBV4-1	14	TRBD1	NA	TRBJ2-7	TGCGCCAGCAGCCAAGATCCAGGGGGCTACGAGCAGTACTTC	CASSQDPGGYEQYF